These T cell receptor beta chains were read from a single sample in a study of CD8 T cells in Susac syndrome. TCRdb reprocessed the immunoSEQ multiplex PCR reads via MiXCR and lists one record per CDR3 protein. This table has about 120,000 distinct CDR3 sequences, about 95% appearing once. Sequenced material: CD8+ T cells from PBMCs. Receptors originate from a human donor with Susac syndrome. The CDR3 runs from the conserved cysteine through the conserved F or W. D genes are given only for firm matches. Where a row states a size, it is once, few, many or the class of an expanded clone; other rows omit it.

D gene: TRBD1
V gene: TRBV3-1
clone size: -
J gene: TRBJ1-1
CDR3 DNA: TGTGCCAGCAGCCCAATTGGACAGGGACTCAGGGACACTGAAGCTTTCTTT
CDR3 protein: CASSPIGQGLRDTEAFF

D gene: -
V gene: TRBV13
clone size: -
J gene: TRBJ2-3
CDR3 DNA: TGTGCCAGCAGCCCCCGGGCTAGCGGCACAGATACGCAGTATTTT
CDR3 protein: CASSPRASGTDTQYF

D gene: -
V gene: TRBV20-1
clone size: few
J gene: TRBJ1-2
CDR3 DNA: TGCAGTGCGCTCTCTGGGGAAGATGGCTACACCTTC
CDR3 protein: CSALSGEDGYTF

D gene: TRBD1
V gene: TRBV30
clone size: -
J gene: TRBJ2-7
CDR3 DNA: TGTGCCTGGAAGGCCCGACAGGGGGCCACCTACGAGCAGTACTTC
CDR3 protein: CAWKARQGATYEQYF

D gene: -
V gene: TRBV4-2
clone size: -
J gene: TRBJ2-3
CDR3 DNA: TGTGCCAGCAGCCAAGAAGTAGCGGACAGCTCAGATACGCAGTATTTT
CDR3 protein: CASSQEVADSSDTQYF

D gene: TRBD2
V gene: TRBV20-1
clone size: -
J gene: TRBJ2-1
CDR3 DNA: TGCAGTGCTAGAGTGCGGGGGAGCTCCTACAATGAGCAGTTCTTC
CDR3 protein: CSARVRGSSYNEQFF

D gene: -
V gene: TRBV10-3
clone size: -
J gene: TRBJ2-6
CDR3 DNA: TGTGCCATCGGAAAACAAGGGGCCTCTGGGGCCAACGTCCTGACTTTC
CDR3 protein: CAIGKQGASGANVLTF

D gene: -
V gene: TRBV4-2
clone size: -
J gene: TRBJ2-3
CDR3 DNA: TGCGCCAGCAGCCAAGATAGAGGAGCTGGCACAGATACGCAGTATTTT
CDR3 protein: CASSQDRGAGTDTQYF

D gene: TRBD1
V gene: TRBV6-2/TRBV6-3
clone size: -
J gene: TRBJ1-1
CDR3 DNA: TGTGCCAGCAGTTACTCGAGTAAGGGGGCGAACACTGAAGCTTTCTTT
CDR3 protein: CASSYSSKGANTEAFF

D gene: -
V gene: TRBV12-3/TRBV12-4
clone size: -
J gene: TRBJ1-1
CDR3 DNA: TGTGCCAGCAGCCAGGGAATGGGGACTGAAGCTTTCTTT
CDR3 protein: CASSQGMGTEAFF

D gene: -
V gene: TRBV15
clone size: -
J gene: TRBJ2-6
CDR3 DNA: TGTGCCACCGGCTCTGGGGCCAACGTCCTGACTTTC
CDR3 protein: CATGSGANVLTF

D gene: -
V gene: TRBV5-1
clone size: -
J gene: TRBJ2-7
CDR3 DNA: TGCGCCAGCAGCTCTCCGGGGGCGGACGAGCAGTACTTC
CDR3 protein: CASSSPGADEQYF

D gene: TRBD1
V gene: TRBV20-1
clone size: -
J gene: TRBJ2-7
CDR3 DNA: TGCAGTGCTAGAGATAGGGACAGGGGGCGCGAGCAGTACTTC
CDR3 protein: CSARDRDRGREQYF

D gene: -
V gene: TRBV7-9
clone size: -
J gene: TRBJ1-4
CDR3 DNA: TGTGCCAGCCTAAAACTGAGTAGTGCAACTAATGAAAAACTGTTTTTT
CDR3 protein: CASLKLSSATNEKLFF

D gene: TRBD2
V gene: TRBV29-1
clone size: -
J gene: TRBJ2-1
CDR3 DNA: TGCAGCGTTGAGGGCCTAGCGGGATCCTACAATGAGCAGTTCTTC
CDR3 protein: CSVEGLAGSYNEQFF

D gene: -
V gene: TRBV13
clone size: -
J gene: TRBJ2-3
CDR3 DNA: TGTGCCAGCAGCGCCGGGCTCACAGATACGCAGTATTTT
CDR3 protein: CASSAGLTDTQYF

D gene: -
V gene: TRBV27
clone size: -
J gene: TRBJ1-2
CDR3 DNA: TGTGCCAGCAGCAGAGGGGACAAGACCGGCTACACCTTC
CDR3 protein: CASSRGDKTGYTF

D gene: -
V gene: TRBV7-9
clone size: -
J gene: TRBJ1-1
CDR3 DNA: TGTGCCAGCAGCTTATTTGAGGGAACGAACACTGAAGCTTTCTTT
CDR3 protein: CASSLFEGTNTEAFF

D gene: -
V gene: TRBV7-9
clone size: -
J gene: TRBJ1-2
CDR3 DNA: TGTGCCAGCAGCTTAGCCAGGGGAGAGGCTGGCTACACCTTC
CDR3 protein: CASSLARGEAGYTF

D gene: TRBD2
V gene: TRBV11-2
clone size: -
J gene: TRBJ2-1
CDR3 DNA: TGTGCCAGCAGCTTGGGAGGGAAGGAGCAGTTCTTC
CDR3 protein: CASSLGGKEQFF

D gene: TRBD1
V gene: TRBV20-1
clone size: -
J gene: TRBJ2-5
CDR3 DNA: TGCAGTGCTGAAGAGACAGGGCTAGAGGAGACCCAGTACTTC
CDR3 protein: CSAEETGLEETQYF

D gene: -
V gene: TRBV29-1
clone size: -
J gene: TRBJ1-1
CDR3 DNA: TGCAGCGTTGAATTGGCCCAAGGCAGGGAGGGTGAAGCTTTCTTT
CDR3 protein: CSVELAQGREGEAFF

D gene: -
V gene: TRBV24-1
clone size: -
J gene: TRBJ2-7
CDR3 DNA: TGTGCCACCAGTGTGGGAGGTTACGAGCAGTACTTC
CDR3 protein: CATSVGGYEQYF

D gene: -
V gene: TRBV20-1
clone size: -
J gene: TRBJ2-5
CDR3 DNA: TGCAGTGCTAGAGATCGCCAGGACAGTTCCCAAGAGACCCAGTACTTC
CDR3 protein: CSARDRQDSSQETQYF

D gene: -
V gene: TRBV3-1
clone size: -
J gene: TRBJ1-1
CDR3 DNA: TGTGCCAGCAGCCAGCAAGGGGCTGAAGCTTTCTTT
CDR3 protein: CASSQQGAEAFF

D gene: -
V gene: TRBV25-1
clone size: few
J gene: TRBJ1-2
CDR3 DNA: TGTGCCAGCAGTGTGCCCACGGGCTACACCTTC
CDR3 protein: CASSVPTGYTF